These 29 T cell receptor beta chains came from one sample sequenced in a study of blood T cell repertoires in COVID-19. This table comes from immunoSEQ multiplex PCR, and its TCRdb copy is limited to in-frame clones, with some not included. The repertoire has some 94,000 clones, around nine tenths of them found once; the top ten carry over 15%. The sequenced sample was peripheral blood. Receptors were obtained from a human donor in a cohort sampled during active COVID-19.

This chain joins TRBV7-2 and TRBJ2-1; D gene ambiguous. The germline V gene encodes CDR1 SGHTA and CDR2 FQGNSA. V lost 1 base, J lost 0 bases, and 13 bases lay in between. The CDR3 covers 17 residues. The DNA of the CDR3 is TGTGCCAGCAGCTTAGTCGCCAACATTATCTCCTACAATGAGCAGTTCTTC. Translating it yields CASSLVANIISYNEQFF.

The chain is built from TRBV6-6 and TRBJ2-1; no definite D call. V gave up 1 base and J gave up 7 bases, with 14 bases separating them. CDR3 size: 15 residues. Germline V CDR1 and CDR2: MNHNY, SVGAGI (reference sequence). In DNA, the CDR3 is TGTGCCAGCAGTTACTTTGCCGGCAGAGGAAATGAGCAGTTCTTC. Protein: CASSYFAGRGNEQFF.

This rearrangement joins TRBV5-8 to TRBJ1-1, with a weak D call TRBD1 (5 bases). The CDR3 is 17 residues long. Trimming shortened V by 4 bases and J by 0 bases, and 19 bases separated the two germline ends. CDR1 SGHTS and CDR2 YDEGEE come from the germline V gene. CDR3 in DNA: TGTGCCAGCAGCCCGCGGGGCTCACCGGGCATGAACACTGAAGCTTTCTTT. Translation gives CASSPRGSPGMNTEAFF.

The V gene is TRBV7-9, the J gene TRBJ2-5; 10 bases are a match to TRBD2. In germline, CDR1 is SEHNR, CDR2 FQNEAQ (reference sequence). This CDR3 is built from 19 residues. V gave up 0 bases and J gave up 7 bases; unmatched junction bases: 17. The CDR3 nucleotides read TGTGCCAGCAGCTTAGCAGATTCGAGCGGGGGGGACCCCGGGGGGACCCAGTACTTC. This sequence encodes CASSLADSSGGDPGGTQYF.

The chain's CDR3 is CSVGTIGTGELFF. CDR3 coding DNA: TGCAGCGTTGGGACTATTGGCACCGGGGAGCTGTTTTTT. V is TRBV29-1 and J is TRBJ2-2, with a weak D call TRBD2 (6 bases). Germline V gene data show CDR1 as SQVTM and CDR2 as ANQGSEA. This CDR3 spans 13 amino acids. The V gene lost 4 bases and the J gene lost 4 bases, with 10 bases spanning the gap.

The chain employs TRBV4-3 and TRBJ1-2, with D perhaps TRBD1 (6 bases). Germline CDR1 and CDR2: LGHNA and YSLEER. This CDR3 spans 16 amino acids. The germline V and J ends were trimmed by 1 base and 3 bases, with 15 bases remaining between them. In DNA, the CDR3 is TGCGCCAGCAGCCAAGGGGAGGGGGGATTGTACTATGGCTACACCTTC. Translating it yields CASSQGEGGLYYGYTF.

Note on this clone: Within the sample, other DNA sequences also encode this same CDR3. This sequence joins TRBV6-2 or TRBV6-3 and TRBJ1-1; D is unresolved. The V gene lost 1 base and the J gene lost 1 base, with 4 bases spanning the gap. This CDR3 is built from 13 residues. Germline CDR1 is MNHEY and CDR2 is SVGEGT. Here the CDR3 DNA reads TGTGCCAGCAGTTACTTGAGGAACACTGAAGCTTTCTTT. Translation gives CASSYLRNTEAFF.

The CDR3 DNA sequence: TGTGCCAGCAGCTTAGGGACAGTTAACACCGGGGAGCTGTTTTTT. Its protein is CASSLGTVNTGELFF. The chain is built from TRBV5-6 and TRBJ2-2; 7 nucleotides align to TRBD1. The junction had 3 bases not matched to a gene; V was cut back by 2 bases and J by 2 bases. The length of the CDR3 is 15 residues. Germline V gene sequence: CDR1 SGHDT, CDR2 YYEEEE.

CDR3 residues: CASSQEGTSYNEQFF. CDR3 in DNA: TGTGCCAGCAGCCAAGAAGGGACAAGTTACAATGAGCAGTTCTTC. The rearrangement uses TRBV3-1 (or the pseudogene TRBV3-2) and TRBJ2-1, with a possible D match to TRBD1 (6 bases). Trimming took off 0 bases at V and 4 bases at J, with 10 bases between the two ends. The germline CDR1 and CDR2 sequences are LGHDT and YNNKEL (reference sequence). This CDR3 comprises 15 residues.

The chain employs TRBV2 and TRBJ1-1; D may be TRBD1 (6 bases). V dropped 5 bases and J dropped 0 bases, with 10 bases sitting between them. CDR3 length: 14 amino acids. Germline V gene data show CDR1 as SNHLY and CDR2 as FYNNEI. CDR3 coding DNA: TGTGCCAGCAGTTCCCAGGGGCTGAACACTGAAGCTTTCTTT. Its protein product is CASSSQGLNTEAFF.

The chain is built from TRBV2 and TRBJ2-4; unclear D gene. The CDR3 consists of 11 residues. V was trimmed by 2 bases and J by 14 bases, leaving 10 bases between them. The germline V gene encodes CDR1 SNHLY and CDR2 FYNNEI. The CDR3: CASSENQGEYF. CDR3 bases: TGTGCCAGCAGTGAAAACCAAGGAGAGTACTTC.

The chain employs TRBV21-1 and TRBJ1-2. TRBV21-1 is deemed a pseudogene. This CDR3 region has 19 residues. The CDR3 reads CASSKRSGTPAGANYGYTF. The DNA for the CDR3 is TGTGCCAGCAGCAAACGAAGTGGTACTCCCGCGGGGGCTAACTATGGCTACACCTTC.

In this sample, this clone turned up a few times. This chain links TRBV4-2 with TRBJ2-5, with D possibly being TRBD1 (6 bases). The germline gives CDR1 LGHNA, CDR2 YNFKEQ. Trimming removed 2 bases at V and 5 bases at J, with 15 bases between. This CDR3 is 15 amino acids long. The CDR3 region is CASSQNRASAETQYF. The CDR3 region has the DNA TGTGCCAGCAGCCAAAACAGGGCCAGCGCCGAGACCCAGTACTTC.

This rearrangement joins TRBV12-3 or TRBV12-4 to TRBJ1-1, with 7 positions matching TRBD1. This CDR3 is 13 amino acids long. J was trimmed by 0 bases and V by 7 bases; bases with no gene match: 2. The CDR3, as DNA: TGTGCCAGCACGGGACAGATGAACACTGAAGCTTTCTTT. Translated, it gives CASTGQMNTEAFF.

This clone has only a few counts. V and J are TRBV7-3 and TRBJ2-1, with TRBD2 identical over 10 bases. V gave up 5 bases and J gave up 2 bases; unmatched junction bases: 6. This CDR3 is built from 16 residues. Germline lookup yields CDR1 SGHTA and CDR2 FQGTGA. The CDR3 here is CASSPLAGVTYNEQFF. The DNA for the CDR3 is TGTGCCAGCAGCCCCCTAGCGGGAGTTACCTACAATGAGCAGTTCTTC.

V and J are TRBV28 and TRBJ1-1; maybe TRBD1 (6 bases). The CDR3 consists of 16 residues. Germline assignment: CDR1 MDHEN and CDR2 SYDVKM. V lost 2 bases to trimming and J lost 6 bases, with 19 bases between them. The CDR3 nucleotides read TGTGCCAGCAGTTTAATAAGGGGGGGGAGAAGGTCTGAAGCTTTCTTT. This sequence encodes CASSLIRGGRRSEAFF.

V usage is TRBV19 and J usage is TRBJ1-6; TRBD1 aligns across 8 bases. Germline CDR1 reads LNHDA; CDR2 reads SQIVND (reference sequence). The CDR3 runs to 14 residues. The V and J ends lost 5 bases and 6 bases, in that order; junction bases with no gene match: 3. CDR3 nucleotide sequence: TGTGCCAGTAGTTGGACAGGGAGTAATTCACCCCTCCACTTT. Residues: CASSWTGSNSPLHF.

The chain recombines TRBV19 with TRBJ1-4, with 12 positions matching TRBD1. The junction had 11 bases not matched to a gene; V was cut back by 6 bases and J by 3 bases. This CDR3 is 18 amino acids long. CDR1 is LNHDA and CDR2 is SQIVND in the germline V gene (reference sequence). CDR3 in DNA: TGTGCCAGTAGCCGCCGCGGGACAGGGGGCTCTGCTAATGAAAAACTGTTTTTT. This gives the protein CASSRRGTGGSANEKLFF.

This clone was detected a few times. The chain couples TRBV7-8 to TRBJ2-3, with a tentative D call TRBD2 (6 bases). The CDR3 totals 17 residues. Trimming cost V 0 bases and J 5 bases, with 18 bases left between them. The germline V gene encodes CDR1 SGHVS and CDR2 FQNEAQ. This CDR3 is CASSLAGSGEPRDTQYF. The CDR3 region has the DNA TGTGCCAGCAGCTTAGCTGGGTCGGGGGAGCCAAGAGATACGCAGTATTTT. The full variable domain, its missing parts supplied by reference TRBV7-8 and TRBJ2-3, is GAGVSQSPRYKVAKRGQDVALRCDPISGHVSLFWYQQALGQGPEFLTYFQNEAQLDKSGLPSDRFFAERPEGSVSTLKIQRTQQEDSAVYLCASSLAGSGEPRDTQYFGPGTRLTVL.

The chain couples TRBV7-3 to TRBJ2-1; 7 positions agree with TRBD2. Germline CDR1 reads SGHTA; CDR2 reads FQGTGA. The CDR3 sequence is 13 residues long. V was pared by 5 bases and J by 8 bases, with 6 bases of the junction left unmatched. The CDR3, as DNA: TGTGCCAGCAGCCCCACTAGCGTCGATGAGCAGTTCTTC. It is translated as CASSPTSVDEQFF.

This chain uses TRBV18 with TRBJ2-7; 8 positions agree with TRBD1. Germline CDR1 KGHSH, CDR2 LQKENI. This CDR3 is built from 14 residues. V dropped 4 bases and J dropped 4; count of bases not matched to a gene: 6. CDR3 DNA: TGTGCCAGCTCACGGACAGGGATGATATACGAGCAGTACTTC. It encodes CASSRTGMIYEQYF.

The chain uses TRBV7-6 and TRBJ2-1, with 9 bases aligning to TRBD2. J gave up 0 bases and V 3 bases, and 3 bases lay outside the gene matches. CDR3 length: 16 residues. The germline V gene has CDR1 SGHVS and CDR2 FNYEAQ. The CDR3 DNA sequence: TGTGCCAGCAGCTTCCTAGCGGGGAGCTCCTACAATGAGCAGTTCTTC. As protein: CASSFLAGSSYNEQFF.

In this sample, this clone turned up once. The chain couples TRBV15 to TRBJ1-3; no definite D call. Germline V gene data show CDR1 as LNHNV and CDR2 as YYDKDF (reference sequence). This CDR3 has 17 residues. Trimming took 9 bases from V and 3 from J, leaving 24 bases between them. CDR3: CATTLSENTSGGNTIYF. The CDR3 DNA sequence: TGTGCCACGACCCTTTCGGAGAACACCTCCGGTGGAAACACCATATATTTT.

This chain connects TRBV13 to TRBJ2-7; TRBD1 agrees at 8 bases. The CDR3 covers 13 residues. V dropped 5 bases and J dropped 2; count of bases not matched to a gene: 2. Germline CDR1 reads PRHDT; CDR2 reads FYEKMQ (reference sequence). CDR3 residues: CASSGQGTYEQYF. In nucleotides, the CDR3 is TGTGCCAGCAGCGGACAGGGAACCTACGAGCAGTACTTC.

In its sample, this clone was seen once. This sequence joins TRBV13 and TRBJ2-3; no firm D call. The CDR3 spans 13 residues. Germline assignment: CDR1 PRHDT and CDR2 FYEKMQ (reference sequence). The germline V and J ends were trimmed by 3 bases and 3 bases, with 7 bases remaining between them. The CDR3 DNA follows: TGTGCCAGCAGCTTTTACAAGACAGATACGCAGTATTTT. It codes for CASSFYKTDTQYF.

This clone was seen just once. The rearrangement joins TRBV7-8 to TRBJ1-5; D is uncertain. CDR3 length: 14 residues. In germline, CDR1 is SGHVS, CDR2 FQNEAQ. V lost 0 bases to trimming and J lost 3 bases, with 6 bases between them. This chain's CDR3 is CASSLAGLNQPQHF. In nucleotides, the CDR3 is TGTGCCAGCAGCTTAGCTGGCCTCAATCAGCCCCAGCATTTT.

CDR3 region: CASSFLGQSTDTQYF. The CDR3 DNA is TGTGCCAGCAGCTTCCTGGGACAAAGCACAGATACGCAGTATTTT. The rearrangement uses TRBV27 and TRBJ2-3, with D perhaps matching TRBD1 (6 bases). CDR1 MNHEY and CDR2 SMNVEV come from the germline V gene (reference sequence). The CDR3 runs 15 residues. Trimming stripped 6 bases from V and 0 bases from J, with 13 bases between.

The rearrangement uses TRBV10-2 and TRBJ1-5; D is perhaps TRBD1 (6 bases). Germline V lookup: CDR1 WSHSY, CDR2 SAAADI. The germline V and J ends were trimmed by 7 bases and 0 bases, with 13 bases remaining between them. The CDR3 is made up of 15 amino acids. The chain's CDR3 is CASNADRYSNQPQHF. DNA for the CDR3: TGCGCCAGCAACGCCGACAGGTATAGCAATCAGCCCCAGCATTTT.

The J gene is TRBJ2-1, the V gene TRBV4-1, with 7 bases identical to TRBD1. V was clipped by 4 bases and J by 5 bases; unmatched bases: 8. The CDR3 is 15 residues long. From germline, CDR1 is MGHRA and CDR2 YSYEKL. This chain's CDR3 is CASSRGQVGDNEQFF. The DNA of the CDR3 is TGCGCCAGCAGCCGAGGACAGGTCGGAGACAATGAGCAGTTCTTC.